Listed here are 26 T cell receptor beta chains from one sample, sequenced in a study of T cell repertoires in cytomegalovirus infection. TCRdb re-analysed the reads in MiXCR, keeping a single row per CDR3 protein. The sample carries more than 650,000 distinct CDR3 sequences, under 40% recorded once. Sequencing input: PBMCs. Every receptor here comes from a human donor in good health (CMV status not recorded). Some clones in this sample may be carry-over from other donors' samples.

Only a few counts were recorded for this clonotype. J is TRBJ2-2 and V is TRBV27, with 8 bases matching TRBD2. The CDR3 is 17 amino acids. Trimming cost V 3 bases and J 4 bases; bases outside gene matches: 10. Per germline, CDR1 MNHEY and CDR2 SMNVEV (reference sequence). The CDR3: CASSLFYSGSGTGELFF. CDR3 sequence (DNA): TGTGCCAGCAGTTTGTTCTACAGCGGGAGCGGCACCGGGGAGCTGTTTTTT.

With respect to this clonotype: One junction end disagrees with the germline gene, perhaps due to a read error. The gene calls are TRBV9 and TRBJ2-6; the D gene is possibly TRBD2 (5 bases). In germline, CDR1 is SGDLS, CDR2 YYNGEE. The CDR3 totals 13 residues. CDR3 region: CDSSTGGANVLTF. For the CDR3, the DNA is TGTGACAGCAGCACGGGGGGGGCCAACGTCCTGACTTTC.

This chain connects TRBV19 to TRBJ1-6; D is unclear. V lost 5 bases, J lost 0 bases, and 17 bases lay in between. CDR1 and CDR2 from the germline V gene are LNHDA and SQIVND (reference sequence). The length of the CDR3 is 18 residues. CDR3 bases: TGTGCCAGTAGTCCCCGGGCCTCAGCTAGCTCCTATAATTCACCCCTCCACTTT. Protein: CASSPRASASSYNSPLHF.

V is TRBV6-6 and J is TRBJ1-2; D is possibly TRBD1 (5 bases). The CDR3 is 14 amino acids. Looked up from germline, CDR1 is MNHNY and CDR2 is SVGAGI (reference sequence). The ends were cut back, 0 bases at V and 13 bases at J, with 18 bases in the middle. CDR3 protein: CASSYSTDNLGGTF. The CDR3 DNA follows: TGTGCCAGCAGTTACTCGACGGACAACCTAGGTGGCACCTTC.

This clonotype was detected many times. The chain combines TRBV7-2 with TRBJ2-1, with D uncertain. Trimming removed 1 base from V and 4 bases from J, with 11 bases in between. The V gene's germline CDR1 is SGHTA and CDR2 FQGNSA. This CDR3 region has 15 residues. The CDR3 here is CASSLVPSGYNEQFF. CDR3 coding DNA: TGTGCCAGCAGCTTAGTTCCTAGTGGGTACAATGAGCAGTTCTTC.

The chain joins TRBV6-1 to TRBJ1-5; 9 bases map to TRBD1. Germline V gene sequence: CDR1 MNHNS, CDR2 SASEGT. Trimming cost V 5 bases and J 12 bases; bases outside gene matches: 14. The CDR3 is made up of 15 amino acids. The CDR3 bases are TGTGCCAGCAGTACCACCGGGACAGGGCTCCCCCTCCAGCATTTT. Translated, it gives CASSTTGTGLPLQHF.

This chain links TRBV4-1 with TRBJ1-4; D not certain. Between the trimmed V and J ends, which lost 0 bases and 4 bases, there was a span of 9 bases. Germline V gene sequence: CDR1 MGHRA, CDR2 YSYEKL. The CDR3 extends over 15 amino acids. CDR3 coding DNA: TGCGCCAGCAGCCAAGAACAGACGTATAATGAAAAACTGTTTTTT. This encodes CASSQEQTYNEKLFF.

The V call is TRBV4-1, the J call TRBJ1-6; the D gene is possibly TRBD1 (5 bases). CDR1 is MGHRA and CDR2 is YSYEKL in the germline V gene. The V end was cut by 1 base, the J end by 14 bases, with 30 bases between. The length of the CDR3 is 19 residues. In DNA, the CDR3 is TGCGCCAGCAGCCAAGGGAGCAGGGCCATGGAAAGCGTGGGAGAAGCCCTCCACTTT. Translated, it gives CASSQGSRAMESVGEALHF.

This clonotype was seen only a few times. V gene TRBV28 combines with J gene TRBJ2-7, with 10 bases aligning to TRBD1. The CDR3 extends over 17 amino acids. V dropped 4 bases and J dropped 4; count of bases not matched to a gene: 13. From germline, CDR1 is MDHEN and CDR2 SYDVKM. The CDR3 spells CASSSYREGQGRYEQYF. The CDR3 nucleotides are TGTGCCAGCAGTTCTTACCGGGAGGGACAGGGGAGATACGAGCAGTACTTC.

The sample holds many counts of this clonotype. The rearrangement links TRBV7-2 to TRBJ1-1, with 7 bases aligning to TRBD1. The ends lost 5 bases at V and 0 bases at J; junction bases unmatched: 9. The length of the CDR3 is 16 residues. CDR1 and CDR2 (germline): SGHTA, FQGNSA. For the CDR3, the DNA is TGTGCCAGCAGCCCTAGCCCGGACAGGTTGAACACTGAAGCTTTCTTT. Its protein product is CASSPSPDRLNTEAFF. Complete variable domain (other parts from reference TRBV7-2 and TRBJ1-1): GAGVSQSPSNKVTEKGKDVELRCDPISGHTALYWYRQSLGQGLEFLIYFQGNSAPDKSGLPSDRFSAERTGGSVSTLTIQRTQQEDSAVYLCASSPSPDRLNTEAFFGQGTRLTVV.

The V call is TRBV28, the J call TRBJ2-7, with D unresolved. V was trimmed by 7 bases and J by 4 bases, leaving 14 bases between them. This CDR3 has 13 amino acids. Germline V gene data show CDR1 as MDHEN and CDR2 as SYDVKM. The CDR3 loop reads CASNRGRLYEQYF. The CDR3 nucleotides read TGTGCCAGCAACAGAGGACGGCTTTACGAGCAGTACTTC.

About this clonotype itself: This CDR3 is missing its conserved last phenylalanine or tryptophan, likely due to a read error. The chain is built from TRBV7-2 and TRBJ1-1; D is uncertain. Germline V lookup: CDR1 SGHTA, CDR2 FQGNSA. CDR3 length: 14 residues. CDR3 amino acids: CDSSLDKERTEAFL. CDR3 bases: TGTGACAGCAGCTTGGATAAGGAGCGCACTGAAGCTTTCCTT.

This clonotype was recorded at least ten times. CDR3 nucleotide sequence: TGTGCCAGCACCCGAATCCCCGGGGGTGGAGAAAAACTGTTTTTT. It translates to CASTRIPGGGEKLFF. V gene TRBV7-9 combines with J gene TRBJ1-4; D might be TRBD1 (5 bases). Germline assignment: CDR1 SEHNR and CDR2 FQNEAQ (reference sequence). The length of the CDR3 is 15 residues. V was shortened by 7 bases and J by 8 bases, with 20 bases between the two germline ends.

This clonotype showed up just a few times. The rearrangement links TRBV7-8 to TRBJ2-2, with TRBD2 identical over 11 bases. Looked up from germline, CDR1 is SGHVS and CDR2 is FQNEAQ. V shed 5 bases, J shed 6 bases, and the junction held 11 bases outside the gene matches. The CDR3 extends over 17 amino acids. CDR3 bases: TGTGCCAGCAGCCCCCTAGGTAGCGGGGGGGCCCCCGGGGAGCTGTTTTTT. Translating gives CASSPLGSGGAPGELFF.

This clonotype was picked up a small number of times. CDR3 bases: TGTGCCAGCAAGGCTCGGGGAATGAACACTGAAGCTTTCTTT. It yields the protein CASKARGMNTEAFF. This chain connects TRBV2 to TRBJ1-1; D is undetermined. Per the germline V gene, CDR1 is SNHLY and CDR2 is FYNNEI. V lost 7 bases and J 0 bases, leaving 12 bases between the germline ends. The CDR3 extends over 14 amino acids.

CDR3 nucleotide sequence: TGTGCCAGCAGTTTCCCCGGGCTAGACAACTACAATGAGCAGTTCTTC. Translation: CASSFPGLDNYNEQFF. The chain is built from TRBV28 and TRBJ2-1; unclear D gene. The CDR3 length is 16 residues. Germline V gene data show CDR1 as MDHEN and CDR2 as SYDVKM. V dropped 3 bases and J dropped 3 bases, with 15 bases sitting between them.

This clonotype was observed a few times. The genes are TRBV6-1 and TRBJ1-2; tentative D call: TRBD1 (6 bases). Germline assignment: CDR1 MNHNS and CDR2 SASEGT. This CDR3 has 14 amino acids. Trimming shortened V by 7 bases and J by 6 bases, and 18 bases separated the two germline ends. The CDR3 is CASKRDIQEDGYTF. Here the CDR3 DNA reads TGTGCCAGCAAAAGGGACATACAGGAGGATGGCTACACCTTC.

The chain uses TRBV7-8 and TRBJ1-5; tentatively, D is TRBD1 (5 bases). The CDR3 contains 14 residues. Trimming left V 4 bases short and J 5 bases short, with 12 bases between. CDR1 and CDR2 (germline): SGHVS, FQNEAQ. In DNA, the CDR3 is TGTGCCAGCAGCTGGGTGGGGACCGATCAGCCCCAGCATTTT. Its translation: CASSWVGTDQPQHF. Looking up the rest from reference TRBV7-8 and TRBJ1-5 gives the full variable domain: GAGVSQSPRYKVAKRGQDVALRCDPISGHVSLFWYQQALGQGPEFLTYFQNEAQLDKSGLPSDRFFAERPEGSVSTLKIQRTQQEDSAVYLCASSWVGTDQPQHFGDGTRLSIL.

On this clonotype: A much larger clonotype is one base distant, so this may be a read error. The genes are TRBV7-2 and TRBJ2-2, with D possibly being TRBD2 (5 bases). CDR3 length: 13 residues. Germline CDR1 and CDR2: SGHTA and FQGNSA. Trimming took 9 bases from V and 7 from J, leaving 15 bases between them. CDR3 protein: CARSRDFGGELFF. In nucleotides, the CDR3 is TGTGCCAGAAGTCGGGATTTTGGCGGGGAGCTGTTTTTT. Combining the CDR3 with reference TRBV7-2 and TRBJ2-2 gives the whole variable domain GAGVSQSPSNKVTEKGKDVELRCDPISGHTALYWYRQSLGQGLEFLIYFQGNSAPDKSGLPSDRFSAERTGGSVSTLTIQRTQQEDSAVYLCARSRDFGGELFFGEGSRLTVL.

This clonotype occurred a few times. Here the CDR3 reads CASSPWIRRDTGELFF. DNA of the CDR3: TGTGCCAGCAGCCCTTGGATCCGGCGCGACACCGGGGAGCTGTTTTTT. The gene calls are TRBV7-9 and TRBJ2-2; no clear D. Trimming removed 5 bases at V and 3 bases at J, with 16 bases between. This CDR3 has 16 residues. Germline CDR1 and CDR2: SEHNR and FQNEAQ (reference sequence).

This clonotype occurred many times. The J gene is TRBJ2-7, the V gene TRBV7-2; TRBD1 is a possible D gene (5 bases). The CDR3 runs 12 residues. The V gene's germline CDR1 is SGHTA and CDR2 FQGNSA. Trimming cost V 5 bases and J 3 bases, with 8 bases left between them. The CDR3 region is CASSARDYEQYF. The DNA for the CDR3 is TGTGCCAGCAGCGCCAGGGACTACGAGCAGTACTTC.

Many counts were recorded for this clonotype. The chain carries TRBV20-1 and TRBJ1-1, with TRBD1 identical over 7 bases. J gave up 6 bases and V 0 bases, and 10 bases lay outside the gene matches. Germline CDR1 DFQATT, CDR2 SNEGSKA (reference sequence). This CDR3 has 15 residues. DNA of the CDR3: TGCAGTGCTAGAGATGCCGACAGGGCCTCTTCTGAAGCTTTCTTT. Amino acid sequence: CSARDADRASSEAFF.

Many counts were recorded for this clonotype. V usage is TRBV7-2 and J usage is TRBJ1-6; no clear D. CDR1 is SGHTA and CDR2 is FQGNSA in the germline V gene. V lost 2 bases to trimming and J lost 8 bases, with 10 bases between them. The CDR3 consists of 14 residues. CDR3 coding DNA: TGTGCCAGCAGCTTATACGTGGGTTATTCACCCCTCCACTTT. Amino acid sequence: CASSLYVGYSPLHF.

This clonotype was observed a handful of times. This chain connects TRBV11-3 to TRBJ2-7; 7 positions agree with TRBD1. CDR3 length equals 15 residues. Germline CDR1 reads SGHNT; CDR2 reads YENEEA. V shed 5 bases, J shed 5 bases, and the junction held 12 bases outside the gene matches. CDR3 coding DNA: TGTGCCAGCAGCGAAACAGGGGTTTCATCCAACGAGCAGTACTTC. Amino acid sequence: CASSETGVSSNEQYF.

The CDR3 region is CASSRGLFSNQPQHF. The CDR3, as DNA: TGTGCCAGCAGTCGGGGGCTGTTTAGCAATCAGCCCCAGCATTTT. The rearrangement links TRBV28 to TRBJ1-5; TRBD1 might be the D (6 bases). CDR3 length: 15 amino acids. V shed 5 bases and J shed 0 bases, with 11 bases lying between them. Germline CDR1 is MDHEN and CDR2 is SYDVKM. The full variable domain, completed using reference TRBV28 and TRBJ1-5, is DVKVTQSSRYLVKRTGEKVFLECVQDMDHENMFWYRQDPGLGLRLIYFSYDVKMKEKGDIPEGYSVSREKKERFSLILESASTNQTSMYLCASSRGLFSNQPQHFGDGTRLSIL.

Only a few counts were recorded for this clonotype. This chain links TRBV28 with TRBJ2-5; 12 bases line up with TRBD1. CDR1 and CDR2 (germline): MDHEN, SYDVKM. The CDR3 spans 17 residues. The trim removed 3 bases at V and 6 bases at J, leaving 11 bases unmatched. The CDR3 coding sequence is TGTGCCAGCAGTTTCTATACCGGGACAGGGGGCGGAAAGACCCAGTACTTC. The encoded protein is CASSFYTGTGGGKTQYF.